This T cell receptor beta chain was profiled in a study of blood T cell repertoires in COVID-19. Turning to the study itself: Italy, Spain and the United States were the sources of the convalescent and acute COVID-19 samples. The analysed material was cDNA or gDNA that came from T cells, B-cell-depleted T cells, or PBMCs.

Trimming cost V 8 bases and J 2 bases, with 9 bases left between them. This CDR3 spans 13 amino acids. Germline loops: CDR1 LNHDA, CDR2 SQIVND (reference sequence). In the original workflow: Counts of nucleated cells, estimated from reference gene primer amplification, were obtained. Sequencing was performed with immunoSEQ multiplex PCR; in TCRdb, only in-frame clones are kept and a portion is missing. V and J calls and clone size follow that table, whereas D and trimming were derived from the DNA. The repertoire holds under 150,000 clones, with approximately 83% as singletons. V is TRBV19 and J is TRBJ2-2; D possibly corresponds to TRBD1 (5 bases). This sequence originates from a woman aged 60-75 years with acute or convalescent COVID-19. Sequenced sample: peripheral blood. CDR3 sequence (DNA): TGTGCCAGTCAGACAGAAAACACCGGGGAGCTGTTTTTT. Protein sequence: CASQTENTGELFF.